This is a list of T cell receptor beta chains from one sample in a study of cytomegalovirus exposure and HLA in healthy donors. TCRdb's copy holds only in-frame clones and misses some; the assay was immunoSEQ multiplex PCR. The sample has about 120,000 clones, about two thirds seen once. Source material: PBMCs. These receptor sequences come from a young man in good health and CMV-seronegative. Both conserved end residues are trimmed from each CDR3.

J | V | CDR3
TRBJ2-3 | TRBV9 | ASSVGLALTDTQY
TRBJ2-7 | TRBV5-4 | ASSNRGDSSYEQY
TRBJ2-7 | TRBV28 | ASDRVAGPSHEQY
TRBJ1-1 | TRBV15 | ATSRGGTGEGTEAF
TRBJ2-7 | TRBV5-1 | ASSQDRNYEQY
TRBJ2-1 | TRBV28 | ASSPNYNEQF
TRBJ1-6 | TRBV15 | ATSPRTGGYSPLH
TRBJ2-6 | TRBV7-2 | ASSPQAQGGANVLT
TRBJ1-1 | TRBV6-1 | ASSEPRDYERTEAF
TRBJ2-7 | TRBV27 | ASSSPGISYEQY
TRBJ2-1 | TRBV28 | ASSHLQGATLYNEQF
TRBJ1-2 | TRBV27 | ASSSMDSNYGYT
TRBJ1-4 | TRBV5-1 | ASSLKGQGSEKLF
TRBJ2-5 | TRBV5-1 | ASSFFYFAGGNDKETQY